The 31 T cell receptor beta chains given below trace back to one sample, sequenced in a study of CD8+CD57+ T cells in acquired aplastic anemia. Genomic DNA served as template for TCR beta VDJ and CDR3 profiling. One entry per CDR3 protein, called by TCRdb with MiXCR from the reads. The table has 310,000 or so distinct CDR3 sequences, approximately 58% seen once; the top ten hold 1.3%. For sequencing, patients were chosen who had shown expansion of CD8+CD57+ cells by flow cytometry. The specimen sequenced was sorted CD4+, CD8+, or CD8+CD57+ T cells (not recorded which) from PBMCs. The receptors stem from a human donor with aplastic anemia.

The chain has TRBV20-1 and TRBJ1-3, with unresolved D. This CDR3 contains 15 residues. The germline V gene has CDR1 DFQATT and CDR2 SNEGSKA (reference sequence). Trimming cost V 2 bases and J 3 bases, with 14 bases left between them. CDR3: CSARWHLEGGNTIYF. The CDR3, as DNA: TGCAGTGCTAGATGGCATCTTGAGGGTGGAAACACCATATATTTT.

The V gene is TRBV7-8, the J gene TRBJ1-1; D is unclear. Per the germline V gene, CDR1 is SGHVS and CDR2 is FQNEAQ. V lost 2 bases and J 1 base, leaving 8 bases between the germline ends. The length of the CDR3 is 14 residues. CDR3 protein: CASSLTLGNTEAFF. The CDR3 bases are TGTGCCAGCAGCTTAACCCTGGGGAACACTGAAGCTTTCTTT.

This clonotype was found many times. Written as DNA, the CDR3 is TGTGCCAGCAGCTTGGTGGGATTGATAGATACGCAGTATTTT. Translated, it gives CASSLVGLIDTQYF. The V and J genes are TRBV7-3 and TRBJ2-3, with D uncertain. This CDR3 region has 14 residues. CDR1 and CDR2 from the germline V gene are SGHTA and FQGTGA. Deletions cut 3 bases from V and 5 bases from J, with 12 bases between.

This clonotype was observed at least ten times. The chain carries TRBV5-4 and TRBJ1-5; no reliable D call. There are 14 residues in the CDR3. Trimming removed 0 bases from V and 4 bases from J, with 8 bases in between. Germline V gene data show CDR1 as SGHNT and CDR2 as YYREEE (reference sequence). The CDR3 nucleotides are TGTGCCAGCAGCTTGGTAGGAGAAAATCAGCCCCAGCATTTT. Encoded protein: CASSLVGENQPQHF.

This chain joins TRBV6-1 and TRBJ2-1, with D maybe TRBD2 (5 bases). Trimming shortened V by 1 base and J by 6 bases, and 10 bases separated the two germline ends. Germline loops: CDR1 MNHNS, CDR2 SASEGT. The CDR3 covers 14 residues. CDR3 protein: CASSEGPRGNEQFF. Written as DNA, the CDR3 is TGTGCCAGCAGTGAAGGACCACGGGGCAATGAGCAGTTCTTC.

This clonotype occurred a few times. V is TRBV9 and J is TRBJ2-5, with D perhaps being TRBD1 or TRBD2 (5 bases each). Per the germline V gene, CDR1 is SGDLS and CDR2 is YYNGEE. The CDR3 spans 14 residues. Deletions cut 0 bases from V and 0 bases from J, with 6 bases between. The CDR3 loop reads CASSVEGHQETQYF. The CDR3, as DNA: TGTGCCAGCAGCGTAGAGGGACACCAAGAGACCCAGTACTTC. The full variable domain, its missing parts supplied by reference TRBV9 and TRBJ2-5, is DSGVTQTPKHLITATGQRVTLRCSPRSGDLSVYWYQQSLDQGLQFLIQYYNGEERAKGNILERFSAQQFPDLHSELNLSSLELGDSALYFCASSVEGHQETQYFGPGTRLLVL.

This clonotype occurred many times. The chain couples TRBV9 to TRBJ2-5; TRBD1 matches 9 bases. CDR1 and CDR2 from the germline V gene are SGDLS and YYNGEE. After removal of 0 bases from V and 5 bases from J, the junction contained 14 bases not matched to a gene. The CDR3 extends over 18 amino acids. The CDR3 spells CASSVASGQGRPFETQYF. CDR3 bases: TGTGCCAGCAGCGTAGCTTCCGGACAGGGGCGTCCGTTCGAGACCCAGTACTTC.

This clonotype showed up many times. CDR3 sequence (DNA): TGTGCCAGCAGCTTCATCAGCGGCGAGACCCAGTACTTC. It is translated as CASSFISGETQYF. The rearrangement links TRBV12-3 or TRBV12-4 to TRBJ2-5, with D perhaps matching TRBD2 (5 bases). Trimming shortened V by 6 bases and J by 5 bases, and 13 bases separated the two germline ends. This CDR3 is 13 amino acids long.

This CDR3 reads CASSPAGGSNEQYF. CDR3 DNA sequence: TGTGCCAGCAGTCCCGCGGGGGGAAGCAACGAGCAGTACTTC. The chain couples TRBV6-5 to TRBJ2-7; 8 bases fit TRBD2. CDR3 size: 14 residues. V shed 5 bases and J 5 bases; nucleotides not matched to a gene: 8. Per germline, CDR1 MNHEY and CDR2 SVGAGI.

V is TRBV7-3 and J is TRBJ2-1, with a weak D call TRBD2 (5 bases). V lost 5 bases and J 6 bases, leaving 17 bases between the germline ends. This CDR3 has 15 residues. CDR1 and CDR2 from the germline V gene are SGHTA and FQGTGA. The CDR3 here is CASSRDPSRGNEQFF. The DNA of the CDR3 is TGTGCCAGCAGCCGCGACCCGTCCCGGGGCAATGAGCAGTTCTTC.

The gene calls are TRBV20-1 and TRBJ2-5, with unresolved D. This CDR3 has 10 amino acids. Germline CDR1 DFQATT, CDR2 SNEGSKA (reference sequence). Trimming removed 5 bases at V and 0 bases at J, with 1 base between. CDR3 sequence reads: CSAYQETQYF. The CDR3 nucleotides read TGCAGTGCTTACCAAGAGACCCAGTACTTC.

The CDR3 sequence: CSARSRGKTQYF. The CDR3 coding sequence is TGCAGTGCTAGAAGCCGAGGCAAAACGCAGTATTTT. The chain carries TRBV20-1 and TRBJ2-3; D gene uncertain. Trimming removed 2 bases at V and 9 bases at J, with 12 bases between. Germline V lookup: CDR1 DFQATT, CDR2 SNEGSKA (reference sequence). The length of the CDR3 is 12 residues.

The sample holds many counts of this clonotype. The chain couples TRBV5-6 to TRBJ1-6; D not certain. Germline assignment: CDR1 SGHDT and CDR2 YYEEEE. V was pared by 0 bases and J by 0 bases, with 10 bases between. This CDR3 is built from 17 residues. CDR3 nucleotide sequence: TGTGCCAGCAGCTTGGTGGCGGCGAGCTCCTATAATTCACCCCTCCACTTT. Its protein is CASSLVAASSYNSPLHF.

The V gene is TRBV7-9, the J gene TRBJ2-3; D is possibly TRBD1 (6 bases). This CDR3 has 12 amino acids. Germline V lookup: CDR1 SEHNR, CDR2 FQNEAQ (reference sequence). The V end was cut by 2 bases, the J end by 14 bases, with 14 bases between. The CDR3 spells CASSLLGDTAYF. The CDR3 DNA follows: TGTGCCAGCAGCTTACTGGGGGACACCGCGTATTTT.

CDR3 amino acids: CASSHGTGQQETQYF. The CDR3 coding sequence is TGCGCCAGCAGCCATGGGACAGGGCAACAAGAGACCCAGTACTTC. The chain combines TRBV5-1 with TRBJ2-5, with 9 bases identical to TRBD1. The V and J ends lost 4 bases and 2 bases, in that order; junction bases with no gene match: 6. The CDR3 loop spans 15 amino acids. CDR1 is SGHRS and CDR2 is YFSETQ in the germline V gene.

The gene calls are TRBV19 and TRBJ2-1; no firm D call. This CDR3 region has 14 residues. Germline assignment: CDR1 LNHDA and CDR2 SQIVND (reference sequence). Trimming left V 5 bases short and J 8 bases short, with 16 bases between. CDR3 nucleotides: TGTGCCAGTAGTGCCGGTCAAGTTGGCGATGAGCAGTTCTTC. It encodes CASSAGQVGDEQFF. Full variable domain (outside the CDR3, taken from reference TRBV19 and TRBJ2-1): DGGITQSPKYLFRKEGQNVTLSCEQNLNHDAMYWYRQDPGQGLRLIYYSQIVNDFQKGDIAEGYSVSREKKESFPLTVTSAQKNPTAFYLCASSAGQVGDEQFFGPGTRLTVL.

This clonotype has a count of ten or more. The chain joins TRBV5-1 to TRBJ1-1; tentative D call: TRBD1 (5 bases). The CDR3 consists of 14 residues. Germline CDR1 SGHRS, CDR2 YFSETQ. The ends were cut back, 5 bases at V and 4 bases at J, with 15 bases in the middle. As DNA, the CDR3 is TGCGCCAGCAGGGAGGGGCGGGCGACCACTGAAGCTTTCTTT. Translated: CASREGRATTEAFF.

The chain has TRBV25-1 and TRBJ2-3; D possibly corresponds to TRBD1 (6 bases). This CDR3 region has 14 residues. The germline V gene has CDR1 MGHDK and CDR2 SYGVNS. V was trimmed by 5 bases and J by 3 bases, leaving 12 bases between them. DNA of the CDR3: TGTGCCAGCAGTTTACCCGGACAGACAGATACGCAGTATTTT. It yields the protein CASSLPGQTDTQYF.

The J gene is TRBJ2-1, the V gene TRBV25-1, with 8 bases that match TRBD1. With 3 bases clipped from V and 9 bases from J, the junction kept 13 bases outside the gene matches. The CDR3 loop spans 16 amino acids. CDR1 is MGHDK, CDR2 SYGVNS, per germline. DNA of the CDR3: TGTGCCAGCAGTGATGATCGAGTCAGGGGGCCCTTTGAGCAGTTCTTC. This encodes CASSDDRVRGPFEQFF.

The chain recombines TRBV11-2 with TRBJ2-3; D unclear. Trimming left V 4 bases short and J 0 bases short, with 14 bases between. Germline CDR1 and CDR2: SGHAT and FQNNGV. This CDR3 comprises 16 residues. In nucleotides, the CDR3 is TGTGCCAGCAGCTCGCGGTACGGCTCTAGCACAGATACGCAGTATTTT. Residues: CASSSRYGSSTDTQYF.

The chain links TRBV19 to TRBJ1-2; no clear D. CDR3 length: 15 amino acids. V was cut by 5 bases and J by 6 bases, with 19 bases left in between. Germline lookup yields CDR1 LNHDA and CDR2 SQIVND (reference sequence). Here the CDR3 reads CASSPRTSGMDGYTF. As DNA, the CDR3 is TGTGCCAGTAGTCCAAGGACTTCGGGAATGGATGGCTACACCTTC.

There are a few counts of this clonotype. The genes are TRBV2 and TRBJ1-5; maybe TRBD1 (5 bases). Trimming pared 7 bases from V and 3 bases from J, leaving 13 bases between. Looked up from germline, CDR1 is SNHLY and CDR2 is FYNNEI. The CDR3 contains 14 residues. Written as DNA, the CDR3 is TGTGCCAGCAAGAGGGACCCGGTCAATCAGCCCCAGCATTTT. It encodes CASKRDPVNQPQHF.

This clonotype was seen at least ten times. The conserved closing phenylalanine or tryptophan is absent in this CDR3, likely reflecting a read error. The chain carries TRBV20-1 and TRBJ1-4; 7 positions agree with TRBD1. The ends lost 0 bases at V and 8 bases at J; junction bases unmatched: 6. The CDR3 length is 14 residues. The germline gives CDR1 DFQATT, CDR2 SNEGSKA (reference sequence). CDR3 region: CSARDLGGEEKLFL. For the CDR3, the DNA is TGCAGTGCTAGAGATTTAGGGGGCGAGGAAAAACTGTTTCTT.

This clonotype was picked up one time. V gene TRBV2 combines with J gene TRBJ1-2; D remains ambiguous. Germline CDR1 and CDR2: SNHLY and FYNNEI. The CDR3 covers 13 residues. V was clipped by 2 bases and J by 3 bases, with 7 bases between them. The CDR3, as DNA: TGTGCCAGCAGTGAATCTGTATACTATGGCTACACCTTC. This gives the protein CASSESVYYGYTF.

This clonotype turned up a few times. The chain uses TRBV18 and TRBJ2-2; D remains ambiguous. The CDR3 consists of 16 residues. The V end was cut by 3 bases, the J end by 1 base, with 12 bases between. Germline CDR1 KGHSH, CDR2 LQKENI. DNA for the CDR3: TGTGCCAGCTCACCTGGGCAGCCAGTGAACACCGGGGAGCTGTTTTTT. Its translation is CASSPGQPVNTGELFF.

This clonotype was seen ten or more times. The rearrangement uses TRBV7-9 and TRBJ1-1; no firm D call. Germline loops: CDR1 SEHNR, CDR2 FQNEAQ (reference sequence). This CDR3 is built from 12 residues. Trimming took 6 bases from V and 0 from J, leaving 5 bases between them. The CDR3 spells CASSYLNTEAFF. The CDR3 region has the DNA TGTGCCAGCAGTTACTTGAACACTGAAGCTTTCTTT.

This clonotype was counted ten times or more. The chain is built from TRBV20-1 and TRBJ1-5; tentative D call: TRBD1 (6 bases). The V gene's germline CDR1 is DFQATT and CDR2 SNEGSKA (reference sequence). The CDR3 loop spans 14 amino acids. V dropped 6 bases and J dropped 4 bases, with 16 bases sitting between them. The CDR3 DNA reads as TGCAGTGCCCGCCCAGGGGCGCCGAATCAGCCCCAGCATTTT. Translating it yields CSARPGAPNQPQHF.

The rearrangement joins TRBV2 to TRBJ1-2, with no clear D. Trimming removed 5 bases at V and 4 bases at J, with 8 bases between. Germline CDR1 and CDR2: SNHLY and FYNNEI. This CDR3 spans 12 amino acids. CDR3 bases: TGTGCCAGCAGTCCCAGCTTCTATGGCTACACCTTC. This gives the protein CASSPSFYGYTF.

The chain carries TRBV7-9 and TRBJ1-4; D might be TRBD1 (6 bases). Looked up from germline, CDR1 is SEHNR and CDR2 is FQNEAQ (reference sequence). The V gene lost 5 bases and the J gene lost 6 bases, with 16 bases spanning the gap. There are 15 residues in the CDR3. As DNA, the CDR3 is TGTGCCAGCAGCGTCTCACAGGGCGTCGATGAAAAACTGTTTTTT. Encoded protein: CASSVSQGVDEKLFF.

This clonotype was seen at least ten times. An end of the junction does not agree with germline; a read error may underlie this. The chain links TRBV5-6 to TRBJ2-2; a possible D gene is TRBD2 (6 bases). CDR1 is SGHDT and CDR2 is YYEEEE in the germline V gene. This CDR3 contains 14 residues. Written as DNA, the CDR3 is TGTGCCGGCAGCTTGCGGGGAAACACCGGGGAGCTGTTTTTT. It yields the protein CAGSLRGNTGELFF.

The chain joins TRBV25-1 to TRBJ2-1; D ambiguous. CDR3 length: 13 amino acids. Between the trimmed V and J ends, which lost 6 bases and 0 bases, there was a span of 6 bases. CDR1 and CDR2 from the germline V gene are MGHDK and SYGVNS. CDR3 region: CASRQSSYNEQFF. The CDR3, as DNA: TGTGCCAGCAGGCAGAGCTCCTACAATGAGCAGTTCTTC.